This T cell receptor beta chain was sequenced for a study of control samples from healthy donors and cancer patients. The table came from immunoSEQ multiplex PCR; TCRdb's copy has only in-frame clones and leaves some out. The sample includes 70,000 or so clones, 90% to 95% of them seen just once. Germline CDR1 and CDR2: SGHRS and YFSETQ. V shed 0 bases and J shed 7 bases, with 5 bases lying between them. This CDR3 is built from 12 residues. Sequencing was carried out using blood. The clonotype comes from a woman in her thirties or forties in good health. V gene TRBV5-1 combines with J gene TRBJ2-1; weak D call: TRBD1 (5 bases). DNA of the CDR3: TGCGCCAGCAGCTTGGAGGGGAATGAGCAGTTCTTC. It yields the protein CASSLEGNEQFF. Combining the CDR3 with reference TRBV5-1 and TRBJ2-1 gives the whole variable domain KAGVTQTPRYLIKTRGQQVTLSCSPISGHRSVSWYQQTPGQGLQFLFEYFSETQRNKGNFPGRFSGRQFSNSRSEMNVSTLELGDSALYLCASSLEGNEQFFGPGTRLTVL.